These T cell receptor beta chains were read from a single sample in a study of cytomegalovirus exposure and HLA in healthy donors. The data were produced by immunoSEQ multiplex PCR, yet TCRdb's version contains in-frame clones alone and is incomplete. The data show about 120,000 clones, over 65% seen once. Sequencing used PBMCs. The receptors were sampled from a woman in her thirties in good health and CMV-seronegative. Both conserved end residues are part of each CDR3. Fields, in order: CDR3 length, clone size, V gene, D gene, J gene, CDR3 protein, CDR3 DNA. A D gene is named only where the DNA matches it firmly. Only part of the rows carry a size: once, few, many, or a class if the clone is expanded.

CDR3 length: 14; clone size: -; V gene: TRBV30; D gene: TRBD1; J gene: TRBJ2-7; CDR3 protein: CACSTGGYLYEQYF; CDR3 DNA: TGTGCCTGTTCTACAGGGGGGTATTTGTACGAGCAGTACTTC
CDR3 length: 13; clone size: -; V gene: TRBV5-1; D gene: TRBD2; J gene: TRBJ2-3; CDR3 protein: CASSFGGSDTQYF; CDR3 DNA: TGCGCCAGCAGCTTCGGGGGGAGTGATACGCAGTATTTT
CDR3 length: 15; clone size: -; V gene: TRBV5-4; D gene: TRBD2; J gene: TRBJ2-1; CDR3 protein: CASSHGAGGPYEQFF; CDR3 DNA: TGTGCCAGCAGCCATGGAGCGGGGGGGCCCTATGAGCAGTTCTTC
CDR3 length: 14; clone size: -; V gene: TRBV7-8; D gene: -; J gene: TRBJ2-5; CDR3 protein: CASSSGLPPETQYF; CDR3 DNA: TGTGCCAGCAGCTCTGGACTACCGCCAGAGACCCAGTACTTC
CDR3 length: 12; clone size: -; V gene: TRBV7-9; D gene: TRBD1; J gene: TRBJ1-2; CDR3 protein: CASSSDREGYTF; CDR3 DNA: TGTGCCAGCAGCTCGGACAGGGAGGGCTACACCTTC
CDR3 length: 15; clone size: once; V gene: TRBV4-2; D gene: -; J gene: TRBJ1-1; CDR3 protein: CASSQDLEGGTEAFF; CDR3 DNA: TGTGCCAGCAGCCAAGATTTGGAGGGTGGGACTGAAGCTTTCTTT
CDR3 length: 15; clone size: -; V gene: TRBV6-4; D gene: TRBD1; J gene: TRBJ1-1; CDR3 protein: CASSEGRGRGTEAFF; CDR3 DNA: TGTGCCAGCAGTGAGGGCAGGGGGAGAGGTACTGAAGCTTTCTTT
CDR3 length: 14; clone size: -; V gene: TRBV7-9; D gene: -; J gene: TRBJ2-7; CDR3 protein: CASSPRSSSYEQYF; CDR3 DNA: TGTGCCAGCAGCCCCCGATCCAGCTCCTACGAGCAGTACTTC
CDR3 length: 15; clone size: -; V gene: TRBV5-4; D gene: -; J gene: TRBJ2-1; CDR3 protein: CASSLDWAGKGEQFF; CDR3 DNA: TGTGCCAGCAGCTTGGATTGGGCAGGGAAGGGTGAGCAGTTCTTC
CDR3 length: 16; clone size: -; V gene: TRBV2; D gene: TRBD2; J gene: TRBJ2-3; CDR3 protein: CASSGFLAGEGDTQYF; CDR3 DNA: TGTGCCAGCAGTGGGTTTCTAGCGGGGGAGGGGGATACGCAGTATTTT
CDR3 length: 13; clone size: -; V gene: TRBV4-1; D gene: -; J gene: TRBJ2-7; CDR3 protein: CASSPDTYYEQYF; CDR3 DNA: TGCGCCAGCAGCCCCGACACATACTACGAGCAGTACTTC
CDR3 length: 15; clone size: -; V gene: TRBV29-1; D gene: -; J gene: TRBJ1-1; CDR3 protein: CSGEMWGQGGTEAFF; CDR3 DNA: TGCAGCGGCGAGATGTGGGGTCAGGGAGGAACTGAAGCTTTCTTT
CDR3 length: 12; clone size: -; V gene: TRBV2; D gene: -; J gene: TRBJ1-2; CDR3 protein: CASRAENYGYTF; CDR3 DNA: TGTGCCAGCAGAGCGGAGAACTATGGCTACACCTTC
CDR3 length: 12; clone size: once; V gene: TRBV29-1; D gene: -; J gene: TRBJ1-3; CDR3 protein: CSVGASGNTIYF; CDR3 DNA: TGCAGCGTTGGGGCCTCTGGAAACACCATATATTTT
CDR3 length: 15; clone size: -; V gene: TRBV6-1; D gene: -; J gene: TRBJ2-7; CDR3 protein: CASFKLLGSAYEQYF; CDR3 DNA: TGTGCCAGCTTCAAACTCCTAGGTTCGGCCTACGAGCAGTACTTC
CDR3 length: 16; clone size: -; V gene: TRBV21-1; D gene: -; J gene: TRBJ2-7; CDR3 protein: CASSKYRDRLSYEQYF; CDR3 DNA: TGTGCCAGCAGCAAATACCGGGACAGGCTATCCTACGAGCAGTACTTC
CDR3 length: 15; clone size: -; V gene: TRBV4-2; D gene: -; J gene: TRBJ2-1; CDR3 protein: CASSQDRETPNEQFF; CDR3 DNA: TGTGCCAGCAGCCAAGATAGGGAGACTCCTAATGAGCAGTTCTTC
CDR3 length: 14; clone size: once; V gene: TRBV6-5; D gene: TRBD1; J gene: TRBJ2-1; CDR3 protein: CASSRQGAHNEQFF; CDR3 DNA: TGTGCCAGCAGCAGACAGGGGGCCCACAATGAGCAGTTCTTC
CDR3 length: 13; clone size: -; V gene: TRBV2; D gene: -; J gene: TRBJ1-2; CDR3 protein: CASSEWAASGYTF; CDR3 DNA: TGTGCCAGCAGTGAATGGGCAGCATCGGGCTACACCTTC
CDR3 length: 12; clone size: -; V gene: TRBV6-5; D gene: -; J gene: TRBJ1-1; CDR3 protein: CASSYQGAEAFF; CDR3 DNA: TGTGCCAGCAGTTACCAGGGCGCTGAAGCTTTCTTT
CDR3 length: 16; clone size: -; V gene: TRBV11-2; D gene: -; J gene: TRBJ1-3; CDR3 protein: CASSLNIPSSGNTIYF; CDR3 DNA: TGTGCCAGCAGCTTAAACATTCCTAGCTCTGGAAACACCATATATTTT
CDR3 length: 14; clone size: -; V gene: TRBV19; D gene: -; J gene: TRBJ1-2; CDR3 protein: CARINSPVKDGYTF; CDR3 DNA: TGTGCCAGGATAAACAGCCCGGTCAAGGATGGCTACACCTTC
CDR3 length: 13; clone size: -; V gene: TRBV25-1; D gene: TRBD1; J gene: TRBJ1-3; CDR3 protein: CASMTGAGNTIYF; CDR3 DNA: TGTGCCAGCATGACAGGGGCTGGAAACACCATATATTTT
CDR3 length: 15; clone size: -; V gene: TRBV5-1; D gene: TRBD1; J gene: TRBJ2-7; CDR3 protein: CASSLAGTGINEQYF; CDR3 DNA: TGCGCCAGCAGCTTGGCCGGGACAGGGATCAACGAGCAGTACTTC
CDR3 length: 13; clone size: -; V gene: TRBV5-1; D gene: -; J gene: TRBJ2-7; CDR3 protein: CASSPSSRPEQYF; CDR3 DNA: TGCGCCAGCAGCCCCTCGTCCCGTCCCGAGCAGTACTTC
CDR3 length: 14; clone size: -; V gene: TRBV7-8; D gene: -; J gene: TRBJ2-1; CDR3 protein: CASSWARERDEQFF; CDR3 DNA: TGTGCCAGCAGCTGGGCCCGGGAGCGGGATGAGCAGTTCTTC
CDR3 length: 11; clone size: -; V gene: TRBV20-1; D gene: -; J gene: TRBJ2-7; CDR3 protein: CSAVTMGEQYF; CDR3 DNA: TGCAGTGCAGTGACTATGGGCGAGCAGTACTTC
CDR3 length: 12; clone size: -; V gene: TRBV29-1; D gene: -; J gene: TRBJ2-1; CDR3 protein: CSVVGGGNEQFF; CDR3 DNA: TGCAGCGTTGTAGGTGGAGGGAATGAGCAGTTCTTC
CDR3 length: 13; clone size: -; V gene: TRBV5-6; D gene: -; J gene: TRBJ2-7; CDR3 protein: CASSLPGSDEQYF; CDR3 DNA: TGTGCCAGCAGCTTGCCAGGGTCTGACGAGCAGTACTTC
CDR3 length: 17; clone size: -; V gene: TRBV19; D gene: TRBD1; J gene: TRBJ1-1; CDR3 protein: CASSTLGQTGANTEAFF; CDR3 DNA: TGTGCCAGTAGCACGCTGGGACAAACAGGGGCGAACACTGAAGCTTTCTTT
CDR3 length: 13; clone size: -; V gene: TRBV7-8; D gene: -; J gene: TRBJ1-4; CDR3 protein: CASSLHLEEKLFF; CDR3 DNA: TGTGCCAGCAGCTTACATCTGGAGGAAAAACTGTTTTTT
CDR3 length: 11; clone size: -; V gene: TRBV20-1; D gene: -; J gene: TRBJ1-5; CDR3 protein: CSASSGQPQHF; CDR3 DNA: TGCAGTGCTAGCTCAGGGCAGCCCCAGCATTTT
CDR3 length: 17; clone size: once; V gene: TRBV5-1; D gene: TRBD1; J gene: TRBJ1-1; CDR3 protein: CASSLGRGTGENTEAFF; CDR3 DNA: TGCGCCAGCAGCTTGGGGAGGGGGACAGGGGAGAACACTGAAGCTTTCTTT
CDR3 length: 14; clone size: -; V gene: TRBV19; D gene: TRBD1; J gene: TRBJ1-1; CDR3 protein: CASTLQGVNTEAFF; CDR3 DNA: TGTGCCAGTACTCTACAGGGGGTGAACACTGAAGCTTTCTTT
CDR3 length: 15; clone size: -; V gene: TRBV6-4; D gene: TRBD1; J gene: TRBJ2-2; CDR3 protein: CASRETGDSTGELFF; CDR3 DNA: TGTGCCAGCAGGGAGACAGGGGATTCGACCGGGGAGCTGTTTTTT
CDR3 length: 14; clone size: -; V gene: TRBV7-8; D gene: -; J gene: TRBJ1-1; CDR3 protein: CASSLFEGDTEAFF; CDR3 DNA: TGTGCCAGCAGCTTATTCGAGGGTGACACTGAAGCTTTCTTT
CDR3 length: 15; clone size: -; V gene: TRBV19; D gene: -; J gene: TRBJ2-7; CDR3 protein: CASSSAIRDGYEQYF; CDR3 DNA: TGTGCCAGTAGTTCGGCCATTCGGGATGGGTACGAGCAGTACTTC
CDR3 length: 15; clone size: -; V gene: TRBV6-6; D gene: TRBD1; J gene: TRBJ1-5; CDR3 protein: CASSDTGGRNQPQHF; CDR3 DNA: TGTGCCAGCAGTGATACAGGGGGGCGAAATCAGCCCCAGCATTTT
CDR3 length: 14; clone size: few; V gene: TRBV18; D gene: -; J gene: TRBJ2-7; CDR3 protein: CASSSAGEGNEQYF; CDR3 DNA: TGTGCCAGCTCCTCCGCAGGGGAAGGGAACGAGCAGTACTTC